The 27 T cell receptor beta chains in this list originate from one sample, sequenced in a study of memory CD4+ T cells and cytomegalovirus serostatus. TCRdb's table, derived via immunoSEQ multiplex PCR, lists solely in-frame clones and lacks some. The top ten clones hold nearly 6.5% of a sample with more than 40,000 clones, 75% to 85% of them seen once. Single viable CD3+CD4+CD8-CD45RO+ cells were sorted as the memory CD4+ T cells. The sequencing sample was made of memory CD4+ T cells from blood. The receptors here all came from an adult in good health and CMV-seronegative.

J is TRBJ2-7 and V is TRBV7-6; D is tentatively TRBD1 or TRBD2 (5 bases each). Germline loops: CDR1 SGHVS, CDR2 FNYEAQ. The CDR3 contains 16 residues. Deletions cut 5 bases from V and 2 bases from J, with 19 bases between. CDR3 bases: TGTGCCAGCAGCCCGAGGGACGGATGGATGACCTACGAGCAGTACTTC. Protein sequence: CASSPRDGWMTYEQYF.

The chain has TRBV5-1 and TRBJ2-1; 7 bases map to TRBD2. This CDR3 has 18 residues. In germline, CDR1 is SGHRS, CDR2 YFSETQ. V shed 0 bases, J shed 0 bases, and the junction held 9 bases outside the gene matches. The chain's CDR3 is CASSLGTGGQSSYNEQFF. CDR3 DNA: TGCGCCAGCAGCTTGGGTACGGGAGGACAAAGCTCCTACAATGAGCAGTTCTTC. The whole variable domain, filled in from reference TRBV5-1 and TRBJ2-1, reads KAGVTQTPRYLIKTRGQQVTLSCSPISGHRSVSWYQQTPGQGLQFLFEYFSETQRNKGNFPGRFSGRQFSNSRSEMNVSTLELGDSALYLCASSLGTGGQSSYNEQFFGPGTRLTVL.

CDR3 loop: CASSSSGSRYEQYF. The DNA for the CDR3 is TGTGCCAGCAGTTCTAGCGGGAGTAGATACGAGCAGTACTTC. The chain employs TRBV28 and TRBJ2-7; 10 bases are shared with TRBD2. The V and J ends lost 4 bases and 4 bases, in that order; junction bases with no gene match: 4. Germline CDR1 and CDR2: MDHEN and SYDVKM. CDR3 length equals 14 residues. The full variable domain, in which reference TRBV28 and TRBJ2-7 provide the parts outside the CDR3, is DVKVTQSSRYLVKRTGEKVFLECVQDMDHENMFWYRQDPGLGLRLIYFSYDVKMKEKGDIPEGYSVSREKKERFSLILESASTNQTSMYLCASSSSGSRYEQYFGPGTRLTVT.

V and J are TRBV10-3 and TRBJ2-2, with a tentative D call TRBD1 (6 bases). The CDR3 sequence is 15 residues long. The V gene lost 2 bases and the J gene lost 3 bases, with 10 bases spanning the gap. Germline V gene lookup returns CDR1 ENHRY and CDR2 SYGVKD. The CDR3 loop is CAISERGSYTGELFF. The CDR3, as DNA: TGTGCCATCAGTGAGAGGGGGAGCTACACCGGGGAGCTGTTTTTT.

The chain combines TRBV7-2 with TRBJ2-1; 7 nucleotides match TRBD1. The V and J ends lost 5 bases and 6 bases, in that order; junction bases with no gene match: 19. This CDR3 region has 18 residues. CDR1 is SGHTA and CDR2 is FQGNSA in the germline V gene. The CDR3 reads CASSPRQGLRRRSNEQFF. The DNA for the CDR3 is TGTGCCAGCAGCCCCCGACAGGGCCTCAGGAGACGGAGCAATGAGCAGTTCTTC.

CDR3 nucleotides: TGTGCCAGCGCCGGGAGCAATGAGCAGTTCTTC. Translating it yields CASAGSNEQFF. This sequence joins TRBV7-2 and TRBJ2-1, with D possibly being TRBD2 (6 bases). Per germline, CDR1 SGHTA and CDR2 FQGNSA. V was shortened by 8 bases and J by 6 bases, with 8 bases between the two germline ends. The CDR3 consists of 11 residues.

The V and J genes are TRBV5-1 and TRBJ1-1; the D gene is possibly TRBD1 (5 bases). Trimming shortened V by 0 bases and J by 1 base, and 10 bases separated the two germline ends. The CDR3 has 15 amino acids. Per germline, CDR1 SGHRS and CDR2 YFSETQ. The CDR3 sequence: CASSLAGAGNTEAFF. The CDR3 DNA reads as TGCGCCAGCAGCTTGGCCGGGGCAGGGAACACTGAAGCTTTCTTT.

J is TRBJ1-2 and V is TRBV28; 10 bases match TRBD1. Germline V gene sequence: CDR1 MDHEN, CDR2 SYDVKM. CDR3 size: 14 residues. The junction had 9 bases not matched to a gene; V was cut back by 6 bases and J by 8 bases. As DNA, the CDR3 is TGTGCCAGCAGCCGACAGGGGGCCGTGAGCGGCTACACCTTC. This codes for CASSRQGAVSGYTF.

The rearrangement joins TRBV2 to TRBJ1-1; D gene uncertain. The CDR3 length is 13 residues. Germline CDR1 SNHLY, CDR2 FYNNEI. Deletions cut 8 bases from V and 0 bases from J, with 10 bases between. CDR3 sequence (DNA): TGTGCCAGCTGGAGGGAAATGAACACTGAAGCTTTCTTT. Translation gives CASWREMNTEAFF. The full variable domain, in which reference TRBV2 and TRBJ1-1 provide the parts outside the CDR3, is EPEVTQTPSHQVTQMGQEVILRCVPISNHLYFYWYRQILGQKVEFLVSFYNNEISEKSEIFDDQFSVERPDGSNFTLKIRSTKLEDSAMYFCASWREMNTEAFFGQGTRLTVV.

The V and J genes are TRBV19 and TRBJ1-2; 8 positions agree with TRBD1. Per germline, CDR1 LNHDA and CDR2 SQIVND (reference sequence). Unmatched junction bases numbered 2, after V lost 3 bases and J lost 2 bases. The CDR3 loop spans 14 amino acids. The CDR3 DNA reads TGTGCCAGTAGTATGGCAGGGGGCAACTATGGCTACACCTTC. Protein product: CASSMAGGNYGYTF.

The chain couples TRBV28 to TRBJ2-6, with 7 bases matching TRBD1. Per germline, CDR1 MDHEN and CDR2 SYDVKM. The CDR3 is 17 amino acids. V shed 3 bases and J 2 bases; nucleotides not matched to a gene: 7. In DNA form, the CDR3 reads TGTGCCAGCAGTTTCAATGAGGGGGCGCCTGGGGCCAACGTCCTGACTTTC. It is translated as CASSFNEGAPGANVLTF.

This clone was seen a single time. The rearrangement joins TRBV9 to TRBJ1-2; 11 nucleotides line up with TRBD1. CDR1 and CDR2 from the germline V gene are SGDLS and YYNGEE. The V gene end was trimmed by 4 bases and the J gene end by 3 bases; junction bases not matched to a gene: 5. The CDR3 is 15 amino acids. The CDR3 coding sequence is TGTGCCAGCAGCTTAGGGACAGGGGGTTACTATGGCTACACCTTC. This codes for CASSLGTGGYYGYTF. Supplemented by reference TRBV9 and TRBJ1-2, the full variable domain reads DSGVTQTPKHLITATGQRVTLRCSPRSGDLSVYWYQQSLDQGLQFLIQYYNGEERAKGNILERFSAQQFPDLHSELNLSSLELGDSALYFCASSLGTGGYYGYTFGSGTRLTVV.

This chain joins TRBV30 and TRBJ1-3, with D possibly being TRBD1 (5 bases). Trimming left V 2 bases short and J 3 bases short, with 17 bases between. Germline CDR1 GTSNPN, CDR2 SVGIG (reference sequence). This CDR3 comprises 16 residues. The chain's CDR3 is CAWSFRTGFVGNTIYF. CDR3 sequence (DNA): TGTGCCTGGAGTTTTCGAACAGGTTTTGTTGGAAACACCATATATTTT.

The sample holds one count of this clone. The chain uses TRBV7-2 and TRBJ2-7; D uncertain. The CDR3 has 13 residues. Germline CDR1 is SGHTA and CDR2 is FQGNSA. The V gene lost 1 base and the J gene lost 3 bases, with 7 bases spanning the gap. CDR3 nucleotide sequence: TGTGCCAGCAGCTTAGGACGGGTCTACGAGCAGTACTTC. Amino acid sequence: CASSLGRVYEQYF.

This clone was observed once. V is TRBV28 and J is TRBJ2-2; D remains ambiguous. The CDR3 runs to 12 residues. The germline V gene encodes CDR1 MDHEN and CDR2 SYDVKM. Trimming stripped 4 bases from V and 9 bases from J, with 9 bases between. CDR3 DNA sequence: TGTGCCAGCAGTTCTGGGGTTAGGGAGCTGTTTTTT. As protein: CASSSGVRELFF.

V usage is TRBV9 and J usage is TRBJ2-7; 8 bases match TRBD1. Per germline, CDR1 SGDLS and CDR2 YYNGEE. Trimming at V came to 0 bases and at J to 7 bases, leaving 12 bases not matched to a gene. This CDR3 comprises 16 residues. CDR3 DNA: TGTGCCAGCAGCGTAGATTCGGGACAGGTCTGGGAAGAGCAGTACTTC. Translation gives CASSVDSGQVWEEQYF.

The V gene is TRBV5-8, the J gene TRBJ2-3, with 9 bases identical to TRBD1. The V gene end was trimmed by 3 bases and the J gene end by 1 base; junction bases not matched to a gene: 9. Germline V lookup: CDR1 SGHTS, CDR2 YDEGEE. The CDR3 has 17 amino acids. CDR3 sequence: CASSYRDRVFGTDTQYF. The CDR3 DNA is TGTGCCAGCAGCTACCGGGACAGGGTATTTGGCACAGATACGCAGTATTTT.

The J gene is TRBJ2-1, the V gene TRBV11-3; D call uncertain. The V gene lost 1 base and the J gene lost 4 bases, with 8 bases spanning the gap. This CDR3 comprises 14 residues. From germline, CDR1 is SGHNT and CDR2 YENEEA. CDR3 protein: CASSLGPAYNEQFF. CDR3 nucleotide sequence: TGTGCCAGCAGCTTAGGGCCAGCTTACAATGAGCAGTTCTTC.

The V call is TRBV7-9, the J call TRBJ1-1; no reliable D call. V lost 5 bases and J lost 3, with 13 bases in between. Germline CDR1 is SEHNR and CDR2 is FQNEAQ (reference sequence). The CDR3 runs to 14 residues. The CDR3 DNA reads TGTGCCAGCAGCCCCGGGGAGGGTCACACTGAAGCTTTCTTT. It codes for CASSPGEGHTEAFF.

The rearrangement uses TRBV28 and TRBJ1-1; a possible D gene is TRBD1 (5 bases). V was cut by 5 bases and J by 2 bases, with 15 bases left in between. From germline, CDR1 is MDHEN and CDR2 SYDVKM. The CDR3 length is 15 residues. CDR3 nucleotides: TGTGCCAGCAGTAGCCGGGACCATTATAACACTGAAGCTTTCTTT. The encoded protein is CASSSRDHYNTEAFF.

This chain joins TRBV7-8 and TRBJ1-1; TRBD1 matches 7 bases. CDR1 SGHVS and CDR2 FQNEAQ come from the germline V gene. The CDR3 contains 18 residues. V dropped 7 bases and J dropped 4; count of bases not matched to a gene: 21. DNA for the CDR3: TGTGCCAGCAAGCTCCAGGGCCCCGGGACAGTGGGGGTCACTGAAGCTTTCTTT. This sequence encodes CASKLQGPGTVGVTEAFF.

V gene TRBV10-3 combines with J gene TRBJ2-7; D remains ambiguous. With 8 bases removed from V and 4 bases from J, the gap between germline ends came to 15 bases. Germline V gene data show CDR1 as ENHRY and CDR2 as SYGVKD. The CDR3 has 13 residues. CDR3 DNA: TGTGCCATCCAGAGTCCTAGTGAGTACGAGCAGTACTTC. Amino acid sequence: CAIQSPSEYEQYF.

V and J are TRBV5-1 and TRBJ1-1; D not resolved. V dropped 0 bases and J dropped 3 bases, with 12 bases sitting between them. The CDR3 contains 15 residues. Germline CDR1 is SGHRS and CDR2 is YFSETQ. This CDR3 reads CASSLGSGGDTEAFF. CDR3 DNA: TGCGCCAGCAGCTTGGGAAGCGGCGGGGACACTGAAGCTTTCTTT.

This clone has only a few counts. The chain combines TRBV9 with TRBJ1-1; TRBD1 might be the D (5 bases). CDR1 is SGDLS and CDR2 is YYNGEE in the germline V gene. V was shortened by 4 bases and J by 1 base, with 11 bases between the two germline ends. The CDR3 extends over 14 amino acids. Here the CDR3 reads CASSPITGNTEAFF. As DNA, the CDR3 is TGTGCCAGCAGCCCGATAACAGGGAACACTGAAGCTTTCTTT. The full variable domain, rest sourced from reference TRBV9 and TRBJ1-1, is DSGVTQTPKHLITATGQRVTLRCSPRSGDLSVYWYQQSLDQGLQFLIQYYNGEERAKGNILERFSAQQFPDLHSELNLSSLELGDSALYFCASSPITGNTEAFFGQGTRLTVV.

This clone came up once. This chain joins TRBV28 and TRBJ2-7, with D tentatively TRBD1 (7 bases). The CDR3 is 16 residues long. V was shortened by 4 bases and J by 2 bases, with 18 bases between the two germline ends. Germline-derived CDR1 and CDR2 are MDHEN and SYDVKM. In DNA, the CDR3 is TGTGCCAGCAGTTCCGGGGGACAGCGTGCCCCCTACGAGCAGTACTTC. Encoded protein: CASSSGGQRAPYEQYF.

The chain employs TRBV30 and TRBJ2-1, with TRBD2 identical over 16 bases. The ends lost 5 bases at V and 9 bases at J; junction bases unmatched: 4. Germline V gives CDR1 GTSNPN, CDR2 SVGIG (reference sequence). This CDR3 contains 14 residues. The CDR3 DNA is TGTGCCTGGGAGGGACTAGCGGGAGGGAGTGAGCAGTTCTTC. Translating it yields CAWEGLAGGSEQFF.

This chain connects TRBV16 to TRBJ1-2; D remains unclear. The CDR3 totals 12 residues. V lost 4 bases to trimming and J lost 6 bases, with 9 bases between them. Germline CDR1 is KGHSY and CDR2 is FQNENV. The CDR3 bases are TGTGCCAGCAGCCCGACTGGAGATGGCTACACCTTC. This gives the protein CASSPTGDGYTF.